The 19 T cell receptor beta chains presented below share a single source sample, sequenced in a study of shared clonotypes between healthy human individuals. The table came from immunoSEQ multiplex PCR; TCRdb's copy has only in-frame clones and leaves some out. Of 2 million to 2.5 million clones listed, 80% to 95% were seen once; the top ten hold 0.3% to 0.4%. Sequenced: naive CD4+ T cells from PBMCs. Indicated subset: CD45RA+ positively selected. The receptors were gathered from a man between 18 and 29 years old in good health. Some clones in this sample may be carry-over from other donors' samples.

The rearrangement joins TRBV6-1 to TRBJ2-7, with D hard to call. This CDR3 has 15 residues. CDR1 and CDR2 (germline): MNHNS, SASEGT. V lost 1 base and J lost 0, with 10 bases in between. CDR3 loop: CASSEGLRHSYEQYF. CDR3 in DNA: TGTGCCAGCAGTGAAGGCCTTCGTCACTCCTACGAGCAGTACTTC.

CDR3 sequence reads: CASSSQPNYEQYF. The CDR3 DNA is TGTGCCAGCAGCTCCCAGCCCAACTACGAGCAGTACTTC. This sequence joins TRBV7-2 and TRBJ2-7; unclear D gene. The CDR3 runs 13 residues. CDR1 and CDR2 from the germline V gene are SGHTA and FQGNSA. Trimming removed 4 bases at V and 3 bases at J, with 10 bases between.

V is TRBV4-3 and J is TRBJ2-2, with 9 bases that match TRBD2. The length of the CDR3 is 16 residues. Germline values: CDR1 LGHNA, CDR2 YSLEER. The trim removed 6 bases at V and 6 bases at J, leaving 11 bases unmatched. As DNA, the CDR3 is TGCGCCAGCAGACGGACGCGTAGCGGGAGTGCCGGGGAGCTGTTTTTT. Encoded protein: CASRRTRSGSAGELFF.

This clone was counted once. This chain links TRBV19 with TRBJ1-4; D is perhaps TRBD1 (5 bases). Trimming removed 4 bases at V and 3 bases at J, with 15 bases between. The length of the CDR3 is 16 residues. Germline V gene data show CDR1 as LNHDA and CDR2 as SQIVND (reference sequence). CDR3 nucleotides: TGTGCCAGTAGTACCCGCGGGACTCAGGCTAATGAAAAACTGTTTTTT. Residues: CASSTRGTQANEKLFF. Full variable domain (rest looked up from reference TRBV19 and TRBJ1-4): DGGITQSPKYLFRKEGQNVTLSCEQNLNHDAMYWYRQDPGQGLRLIYYSQIVNDFQKGDIAEGYSVSREKKESFPLTVTSAQKNPTAFYLCASSTRGTQANEKLFFGSGTQLSVL.

The genes are TRBV6-1 and TRBJ2-3; D possibly corresponds to TRBD1 (5 bases). From germline, CDR1 is MNHNS and CDR2 SASEGT. Between the trimmed V and J ends, which lost 6 bases and 3 bases, there was a span of 13 bases. CDR3 length: 14 residues. The CDR3 nucleotides are TGTGCCAGCAGGCAGGGCTTCGGGACAGATACGCAGTATTTT. Translating gives CASRQGFGTDTQYF.

The gene calls are TRBV7-9 and TRBJ2-1, with D tentatively TRBD1 or TRBD2 (5 bases each). Trimming removed 5 bases at V and 6 bases at J, with 17 bases between. Looked up from germline, CDR1 is SEHNR and CDR2 is FQNEAQ (reference sequence). The CDR3 is 15 amino acids. This CDR3 is CASSRPGTLGNEQFF. CDR3 DNA sequence: TGTGCCAGCAGCCGTCCCGGGACGCTGGGCAATGAGCAGTTCTTC.

This rearrangement joins TRBV19 to TRBJ2-7, with TRBD1 as a possible D gene (5 bases). Trimming left V 6 bases short and J 3 bases short, with 15 bases between. The CDR3 contains 14 residues. Germline V gene lookup returns CDR1 LNHDA and CDR2 SQIVND (reference sequence). CDR3 DNA sequence: TGTGCCAGTAGGCCCAGCCAGCAGGGCTACGAGCAGTACTTC. This codes for CASRPSQQGYEQYF.

J is TRBJ2-1 and V is TRBV9, with 9 bases matching TRBD2. Germline V gives CDR1 SGDLS, CDR2 YYNGEE. After removal of 1 base from V and 9 bases from J, the junction contained 5 bases not matched to a gene. This CDR3 region has 14 residues. Here the CDR3 DNA reads TGTGCCAGCAGCGTATCTAGCGGGATAGGTGAGCAGTTCTTC. It is translated as CASSVSSGIGEQFF.

The rearrangement uses TRBV7-2 and TRBJ2-3; 7 bases align to TRBD1. The CDR3 is made up of 17 amino acids. V was clipped by 2 bases and J by 6 bases; unmatched bases: 14. Germline values: CDR1 SGHTA, CDR2 FQGNSA. CDR3 sequence: CASSLRQGAQSGDTQYF. For the CDR3, the DNA is TGTGCCAGCAGCTTAAGACAGGGAGCACAGTCCGGGGATACGCAGTATTTT.

The V call is TRBV6-1, the J call TRBJ2-7; no firm D call. The CDR3 extends over 13 amino acids. Germline V CDR1 and CDR2: MNHNS, SASEGT. V was trimmed by 6 bases and J by 0 bases, leaving 9 bases between them. For the CDR3, the DNA is TGTGCCAGCAGATACACCGGCTCCTACGAGCAGTACTTC. Encoded protein: CASRYTGSYEQYF.

The chain carries TRBV5-1 and TRBJ2-5; D is possibly TRBD2 (6 bases). Germline CDR1 reads SGHRS; CDR2 reads YFSETQ. The CDR3 loop spans 14 amino acids. Between the trimmed V and J ends, which lost 6 bases and 3 bases, there was a span of 15 bases. As DNA, the CDR3 is TGCGCCAGCACGACTAGTAACCTCAAAGAGACCCAGTACTTC. This encodes CASTTSNLKETQYF.

V and J are TRBV7-6 and TRBJ1-1; tentative D call: TRBD1 (6 bases). V was pared by 1 base and J by 0 bases, with 15 bases between. The CDR3 contains 17 residues. Germline V gene lookup returns CDR1 SGHVS and CDR2 FNYEAQ. The CDR3: CASSLERGGGMNTEAFF. The CDR3 region has the DNA TGTGCCAGCAGCTTAGAGAGGGGAGGGGGGATGAACACTGAAGCTTTCTTT.

V gene TRBV7-9 combines with J gene TRBJ2-5, with 7 bases fitting TRBD1. The CDR3 spans 16 residues. Unmatched junction bases numbered 11, after V lost 5 bases and J lost 2 bases. CDR1 is SEHNR and CDR2 is FQNEAQ in the germline V gene (reference sequence). For the CDR3, the DNA is TGTGCCAGCAGCCGACGTTTACCGGGACAGCAAGAGACCCAGTACTTC. It is translated as CASSRRLPGQQETQYF. The full variable domain, completed using reference TRBV7-9 and TRBJ2-5, is DTGVSQNPRHKITKRGQNVTFRCDPISEHNRLYWYRQTLGQGPEFLTYFQNEAQLEKSRLLSDRFSAERPKGSFSTLEIQRTEQGDSAMYLCASSRRLPGQQETQYFGPGTRLLVL.

The chain uses TRBV5-6 and TRBJ2-7; 9 bases line up with TRBD2. CDR1 is SGHDT and CDR2 is YYEEEE in the germline V gene. Trimming at V came to 1 base and at J to 3 bases, leaving 5 bases not matched to a gene. The CDR3 has 15 residues. The CDR3 here is CASSLRQRGDYEQYF. The DNA of the CDR3 is TGTGCCAGCAGCTTGCGGCAGCGGGGGGACTACGAGCAGTACTTC.

As concerns this clone: This same CDR3 is encoded by further DNA sequences in the sample. This sequence joins TRBV5-1 and TRBJ2-7; D may be TRBD1 or TRBD2 (5 bases each). V lost 0 bases to trimming and J lost 4 bases, with 8 bases between them. The CDR3 length is 13 residues. Germline lookup yields CDR1 SGHRS and CDR2 YFSETQ. The CDR3 loop is CASSLDGGYEQYF. CDR3 DNA sequence: TGCGCCAGCAGCTTGGATGGGGGTTACGAGCAGTACTTC. Together with reference TRBV5-1 and TRBJ2-7, the CDR3 gives the full variable domain: KAGVTQTPRYLIKTRGQQVTLSCSPISGHRSVSWYQQTPGQGLQFLFEYFSETQRNKGNFPGRFSGRQFSNSRSEMNVSTLELGDSALYLCASSLDGGYEQYFGPGTRLTVT.

The chain carries TRBV5-1 and TRBJ1-3, with D tentatively TRBD1 (6 bases). V lost 5 bases and J 5 bases, leaving 17 bases between the germline ends. CDR1 and CDR2 from the germline V gene are SGHRS and YFSETQ. This CDR3 has 15 residues. CDR3 region: CASRQTGTNRNTIYF. The CDR3 DNA reads as TGCGCCAGCAGACAAACCGGGACAAATCGAAACACCATATATTTT.

This chain uses TRBV18 with TRBJ1-1, with a possible D match to TRBD1 (5 bases). The CDR3 is 15 residues long. CDR1 KGHSH and CDR2 LQKENI come from the germline V gene. Trimming took off 4 bases at V and 3 bases at J, with 15 bases between the two ends. The CDR3 sequence is CASSLGGAGYTEAFF. CDR3 coding DNA: TGTGCCAGCTCACTGGGAGGGGCGGGGTACACTGAAGCTTTCTTT.

The gene calls are TRBV14 and TRBJ2-7, with D perhaps TRBD1 or TRBD2 (5 bases each). This CDR3 is 15 amino acids long. The germline V gene encodes CDR1 SGHDN and CDR2 FVKESK. With 1 base removed from V and 2 bases from J, the gap between germline ends came to 12 bases. CDR3 DNA: TGTGCCAGCAGCCAAGGGGGACGGATGACCTACGAGCAGTACTTC. Its translation: CASSQGGRMTYEQYF.

The CDR3 DNA reads as TGTGCCAGCAGTCCCCACCGACGGTACAATCAGCCCCAGCATTTT. Its translation: CASSPHRRYNQPQHF. This chain uses TRBV28 with TRBJ1-5; no clear D gene. The germline V gene encodes CDR1 MDHEN and CDR2 SYDVKM. V was trimmed by 5 bases and J by 3 bases, leaving 14 bases between them. The CDR3 totals 15 residues.